A single T cell receptor (beta chain) is shown here with its context. The sample belongs to a study of blood T cell repertoires in COVID-19. Overall study: Donors in the United States, Italy and Spain gave samples during acute or convalescent COVID-19. T cells, B-cell-depleted T cells, or PBMCs provided the cDNA or gDNA that served as material.

How the authors handled the data: Counts of nucleated cells, estimated from reference gene primer amplification, were obtained. The assay was immunoSEQ multiplex PCR, and TCRdb's table has in-frame clones only and misses some. The V and J calls and clone size are taken from that table; D and trimming were inferred from the DNA. The table has 90,000 to 130,000 clones, roughly four fifths seen once; the top ten hold less than 8%. Germline lookup yields CDR1 SGHVS and CDR2 FQNEAQ. The CDR3 totals 13 residues. V lost 2 bases, J lost 7 bases, and 11 bases lay in between. This TCR was recovered from a man in his 70s with acute or convalescent COVID-19. Sequencing was carried out using peripheral blood. The V and J genes are TRBV7-8 and TRBJ1-1; D might be TRBD1 (5 bases). The CDR3 is CASSLSKGNEAFF. In DNA form, the CDR3 reads TGTGCCAGCAGCTTATCAAAGGGGAATGAAGCTTTCTTT.